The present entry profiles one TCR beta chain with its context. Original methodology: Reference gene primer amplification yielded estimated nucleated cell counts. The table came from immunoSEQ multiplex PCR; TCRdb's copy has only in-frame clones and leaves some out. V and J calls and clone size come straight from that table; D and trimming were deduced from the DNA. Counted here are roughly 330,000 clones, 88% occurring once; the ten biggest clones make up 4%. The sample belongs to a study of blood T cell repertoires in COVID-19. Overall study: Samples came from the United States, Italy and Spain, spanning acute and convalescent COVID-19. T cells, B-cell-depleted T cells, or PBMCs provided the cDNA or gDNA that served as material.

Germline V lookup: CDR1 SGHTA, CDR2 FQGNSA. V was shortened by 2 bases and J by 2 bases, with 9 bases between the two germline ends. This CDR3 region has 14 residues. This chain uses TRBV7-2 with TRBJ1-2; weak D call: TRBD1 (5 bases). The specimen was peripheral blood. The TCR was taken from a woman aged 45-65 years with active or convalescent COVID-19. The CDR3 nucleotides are TGTGCCAGCAGCTTATCGGGGGGGAACTATGGCTACACCTTC. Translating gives CASSLSGGNYGYTF.